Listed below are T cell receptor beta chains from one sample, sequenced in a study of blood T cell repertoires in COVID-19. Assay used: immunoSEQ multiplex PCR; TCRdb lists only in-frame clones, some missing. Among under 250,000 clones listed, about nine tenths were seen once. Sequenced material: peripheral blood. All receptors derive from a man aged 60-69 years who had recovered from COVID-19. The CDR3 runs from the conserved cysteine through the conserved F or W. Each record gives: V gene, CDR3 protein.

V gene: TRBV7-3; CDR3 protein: CASSKQLAGGPPGANVLTF
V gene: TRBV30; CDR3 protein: CAWSGPGGNYGYTF
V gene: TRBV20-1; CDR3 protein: CSASPPTGTGKDGYTF
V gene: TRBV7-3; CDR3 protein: CASSFSPDYGYTF
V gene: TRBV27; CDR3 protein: CASSLNRDNYGYTF
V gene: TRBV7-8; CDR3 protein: CASSLVSHISGANVLTF
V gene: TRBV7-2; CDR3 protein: CASGGAGQETQYF
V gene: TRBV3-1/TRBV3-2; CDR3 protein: CASSQGHSGGTSYNEQFF
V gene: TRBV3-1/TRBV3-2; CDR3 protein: CASSHGTSGVTYEQYF
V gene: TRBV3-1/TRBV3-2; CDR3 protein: CASSRSDRTNYGYTF
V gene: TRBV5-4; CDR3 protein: CASSYGQGQDQPQHF
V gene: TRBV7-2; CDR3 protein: CASSPLAGVSEQYF
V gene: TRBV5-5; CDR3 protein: CASSLPSTQGYYEQYF
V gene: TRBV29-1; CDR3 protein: CSVGYLGTKRNEQFF
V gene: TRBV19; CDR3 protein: CASSDMGGPSYYEQYF
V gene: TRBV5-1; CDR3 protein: CASSYLAGGTGELFF
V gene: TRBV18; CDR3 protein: CASSLEQVSLSGNTIYF
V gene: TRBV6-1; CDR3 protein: CASSEAVRGGELFF
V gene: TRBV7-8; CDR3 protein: CASSLDPQVRMNTEAFF
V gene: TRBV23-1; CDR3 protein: CASSLNRTAYEQYF
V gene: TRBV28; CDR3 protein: CASSFLGINEQFF
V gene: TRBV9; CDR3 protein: CASSVGLRGTVQETQYF
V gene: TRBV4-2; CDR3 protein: CASSQESGGVNEQFF
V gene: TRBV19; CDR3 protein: CASSTYRGTEAFF
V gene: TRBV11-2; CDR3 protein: CASSSSSGGARDTQYF
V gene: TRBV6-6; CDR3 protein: CADPNRVRGQPQHF
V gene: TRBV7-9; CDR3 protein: CASSLAGAGTYEQYF
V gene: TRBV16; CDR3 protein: CASSLDRGTYEQYF
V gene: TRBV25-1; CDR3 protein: CASSEGGAAQETQYF
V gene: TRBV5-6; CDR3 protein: CASSLVAGTTNTGELFF
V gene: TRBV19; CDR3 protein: CASSGRRGNYNEQFF
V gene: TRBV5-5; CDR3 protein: CASSSRLANEQFF
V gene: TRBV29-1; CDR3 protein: CSVRSARTDTQYF
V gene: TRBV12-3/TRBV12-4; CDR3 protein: CASSDSGQETQYF
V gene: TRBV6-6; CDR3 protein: CASSYSGGQANEKLFF
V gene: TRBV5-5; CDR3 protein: CASSLEGGGSYEQYF
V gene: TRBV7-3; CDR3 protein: CASSRTGANTEAFF
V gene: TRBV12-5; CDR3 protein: CASGLNSPNSPLHF
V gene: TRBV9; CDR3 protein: CASSQQGRTDTQYF
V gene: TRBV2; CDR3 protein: CASSGVVAAQETQYF
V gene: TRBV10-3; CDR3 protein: CAISPNSNQPQHF
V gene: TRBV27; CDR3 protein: CASRRQGWEVGNQPQHF
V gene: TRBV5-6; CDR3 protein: CASSFGETANTGELFF
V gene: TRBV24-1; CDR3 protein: CATSDPGTGGTGELFF